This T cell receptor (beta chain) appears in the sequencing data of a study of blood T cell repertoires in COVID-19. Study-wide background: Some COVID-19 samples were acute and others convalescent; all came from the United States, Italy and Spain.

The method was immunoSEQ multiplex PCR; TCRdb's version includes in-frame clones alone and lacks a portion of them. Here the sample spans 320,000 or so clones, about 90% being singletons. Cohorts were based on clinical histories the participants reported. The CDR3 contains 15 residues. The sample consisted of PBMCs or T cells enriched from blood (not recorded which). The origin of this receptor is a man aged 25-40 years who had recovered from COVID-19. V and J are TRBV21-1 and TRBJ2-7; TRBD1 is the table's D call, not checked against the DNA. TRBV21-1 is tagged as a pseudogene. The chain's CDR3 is CASSKPRDRSYEQYF. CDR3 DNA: TGTGCCAGCAGCAAACCCCGGGACAGGTCCTACGAGCAGTACTTC.